This is a list of T cell receptor beta chains from one sample in a study of shared clonotypes between healthy human individuals. Some clones are missing from TCRdb's copy, which holds only in-frame ones; the method was immunoSEQ multiplex PCR. The sample lists some 1.4 million clones, approximately 96% occurring once. The sequenced material came from naive CD4+ T cells sorted from blood. Source of these receptors: a man aged 25 to 40 in good health. Each CDR3 is given without its conserved first and last residue.

TRBV6-6	13	TRBJ2-7	ASSQSQGYGYEQY
TRBV7-3	13	TRBJ2-2	ASSSRGSRAGELF
TRBV6-1	13	TRBJ2-1	ASSERGGLLDEQF
TRBV28	13	TRBJ2-5	ASSLGTSGKETQY
TRBV7-9	12	TRBJ1-2	ASSKTGANYGYT
TRBV5-6	15	TRBJ2-4	ASSFLSGVGAKNIQY
TRBV28	12	TRBJ2-2	ASHFQRNTGELF
TRBV6-5	12	TRBJ1-5	ASSLGQGNQPQH
TRBV10-2	10	TRBJ2-7	ASSDLAYEQY
TRBV10-3	9	TRBJ2-1	AISVLNEQF
TRBV11-3	12	TRBJ2-2	ASSLDGYTGELF
TRBV7-2	12	TRBJ2-7	ASSTKRDRGEQY
TRBV18	12	TRBJ1-4	ASSPRGFGEKLF
TRBV13	14	TRBJ2-1	ASSLTGFAPYNEQF
TRBV5-4	16	TRBJ2-1	ASSNPLPTGTGQWEQF
TRBV19	13	TRBJ2-5	ASSIPGMSKETQY
TRBV5-1	11	TRBJ2-1	ASSIPAGDEQF
TRBV5-4	12	TRBJ2-7	ASSLDRRSYEQY
TRBV9	17	TRBJ2-5	ASSPPGLAGGMYQETQY
TRBV27	16	TRBJ1-2	ASSSGRDRGRGGYGYT
TRBV6-1	12	TRBJ1-5	ASSELGFGQPQH
TRBV11-2	11	TRBJ2-1	ASSSLLRNEQF
TRBV9	14	TRBJ1-2	ASSPQGGRINYGYT
TRBV18	13	TRBJ2-7	ASSPFRDSGDEQY
TRBV7-9	10	TRBJ2-7	ASSLVSGVRI
TRBV10-1	14	TRBJ2-2	ASSERLAGGAGELF
TRBV5-1	10	TRBJ1-1	ASSPEGLWAF
TRBV5-1	10	TRBJ2-1	ASSNTVNEQF
TRBV2	16	TRBJ2-3	ASSDVVAGVASTDTQY
TRBV7-2	13	TRBJ1-5	ASSIGTVGNQPQH
TRBV19	16	TRBJ1-5	ASSMTQGAPAFNQPQH
TRBV5-4	12	TRBJ2-7	ASSSSASSYEQY
TRBV21-1	17	TRBJ2-1	ASNHPAGGPGFSYNEQF
TRBV7-2	12	TRBJ2-6	ASNSGSGANVLT
TRBV5-1	14	TRBJ2-3	ASSELAGGLSDTQY
TRBV18	14	TRBJ1-5	ASSSRQGDSNQPQH
TRBV18	13	TRBJ2-5	ASSLGLNRGETQY
TRBV7-8	13	TRBJ2-7	ASSLRLANSYEQY
TRBV5-6	12	TRBJ1-1	ASSEQGMNTEAF
TRBV6-1	13	TRBJ2-3	ASSDSTRGADTQY
TRBV11-2	14	TRBJ2-7	ASSLARWGQGYEQY
TRBV5-8	13	TRBJ1-5	ASSSGDTGNQPQH
TRBV9	14	TRBJ2-6	ASRSGGSSGANVLT
TRBV4-1	12	TRBJ1-1	ASSQDLTGAEAF
TRBV11-2	14	TRBJ2-7	ASSLNLWAGVGEQY
TRBV10-3	12	TRBJ2-2	AARTGGDTGELF
TRBV12-5	13	TRBJ1-1	ASGLFGGLGTEAF
TRBV5-1	12	TRBJ1-1	ASSFDRTNTEAF
TRBV19	14	TRBJ1-1	ASSILQGAPVAEAF
TRBV29-1	11	TRBJ1-5	SVLTGPNQPQH
TRBV7-2	10	TRBJ2-7	ASSLVSYEQY
TRBV28	13	TRBJ1-2	ASGSRDRTNYGYT